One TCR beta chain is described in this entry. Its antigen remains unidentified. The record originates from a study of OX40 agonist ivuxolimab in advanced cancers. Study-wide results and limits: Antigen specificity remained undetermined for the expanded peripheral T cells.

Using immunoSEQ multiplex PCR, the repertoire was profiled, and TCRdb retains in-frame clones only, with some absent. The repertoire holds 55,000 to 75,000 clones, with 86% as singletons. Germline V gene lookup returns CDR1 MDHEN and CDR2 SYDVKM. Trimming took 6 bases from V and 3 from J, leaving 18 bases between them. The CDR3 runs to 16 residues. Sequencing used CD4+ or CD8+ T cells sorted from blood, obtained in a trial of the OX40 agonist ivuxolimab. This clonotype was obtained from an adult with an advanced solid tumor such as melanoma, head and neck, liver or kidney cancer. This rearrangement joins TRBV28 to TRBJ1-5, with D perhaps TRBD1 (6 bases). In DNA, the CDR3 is TGTGCCAGCAGAACCAACAGGGTCGGTGACAATCAGCCCCAGCATTTT. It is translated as CASRTNRVGDNQPQHF.